The clone carrying this T cell receptor beta chain was counted only a few times. Germline loops: CDR1 SQVTM, CDR2 ANQGSEA. V trimming: 4 bases; J trimming: 2 bases; junction bases outside the gene matches: 1. The CDR3 runs to 13 residues. This sample was taken from a study of blood T cell repertoires in COVID-19. Overall study context: Sites in the United States, Italy and Spain provided acute and convalescent COVID-19 samples. From T cells, B-cell-depleted T cells, or PBMCs came the material, which was cDNA or gDNA.

Source study methods: Estimation of nucleated cell counts was performed using reference gene primer amplification. Data came from immunoSEQ multiplex PCR; TCRdb stores just in-frame clones and leaves some out. The DNA gave D and trimming, while V, J and clone size come from that table. The table shows 200,000 to 250,000 clones, with about 80% occurring only once. The TCR comes from a woman older than 75 with acute or convalescent COVID-19. The chain combines TRBV29-1 with TRBJ1-2, with TRBD1 identical over 10 bases. The specimen sequenced was peripheral blood. CDR3 coding DNA: TGCAGCGTTGTGGGACAGGGGAACTATGGCTACACCTTC. Its protein is CSVVGQGNYGYTF.